These 27 T cell receptor beta chains came from one sample sequenced in a study of technical replicates of blood from a handful of donors. Libraries were prepared by immunoSEQ multiplex PCR; TCRdb keeps only in-frame clonotypes and omits some of them. This table holds tens of thousands of clones, around 92% found once. Sample: T cells isolated from PBMCs. The source is a human donor in good health.

This clone was counted a single time. The V and J genes are TRBV14 and TRBJ2-7; TRBD1 agrees at 7 bases. CDR3 length equals 15 residues. V was clipped by 1 base and J by 7 bases; unmatched bases: 10. Germline V lookup: CDR1 SGHDN, CDR2 FVKESK. The CDR3 DNA is TGTGCCAGCAGCCAAGCCGGGACAGACCTTTTTGAGCAGTACTTC. Its protein is CASSQAGTDLFEQYF.

This sequence joins TRBV6-6 and TRBJ1-4; 7 nucleotides align to TRBD1. This CDR3 spans 16 amino acids. V lost 6 bases to trimming and J lost 0 bases; unmatched junction nucleotides: 7. Germline V gene data show CDR1 as MNHNY and CDR2 as SVGAGI (reference sequence). As DNA, the CDR3 is TGTGCCAGCAGCTCAACAGGGGATCCAACTAATGAAAAACTGTTTTTT. Translating it yields CASSSTGDPTNEKLFF.

The chain recombines TRBV19 with TRBJ2-7, with D possibly being TRBD2 (6 bases). The CDR3 is made up of 14 amino acids. The germline V gene has CDR1 LNHDA and CDR2 SQIVND (reference sequence). V was trimmed by 7 bases and J by 1 base, leaving 14 bases between them. CDR3 loop: CASTAGTGSYEQYF. In nucleotides, the CDR3 is TGTGCCAGTACCGCTGGGACTGGATCCTACGAGCAGTACTTC.

V is TRBV4-3 and J is TRBJ2-1; D is perhaps TRBD2 (5 bases). Germline V lookup: CDR1 LGHNA, CDR2 YSLEER. This CDR3 is 16 amino acids long. The germline V and J ends were trimmed by 2 bases and 0 bases, with 11 bases remaining between them. The CDR3 nucleotides read TGCGCCAGCAGCCAACTGAGTGGAGGCTCCTACAATGAGCAGTTCTTC. Its protein product is CASSQLSGGSYNEQFF.

The chain combines TRBV2 with TRBJ1-1; D gene unclear. Germline assignment: CDR1 SNHLY and CDR2 FYNNEI. V shed 1 base and J shed 4 bases, with 7 bases lying between them. This CDR3 comprises 13 residues. The CDR3 region is CASSEEAGTEAFF. The CDR3 DNA reads TGTGCCAGCAGTGAAGAAGCGGGCACTGAAGCTTTCTTT.

The chain is built from TRBV4-1 and TRBJ1-5; weak D call: TRBD1 (6 bases). The CDR3 has 14 amino acids. Germline CDR1 and CDR2: MGHRA and YSYEKL. Trimming pared 2 bases from V and 7 bases from J, leaving 12 bases between. The CDR3 nucleotides read TGCGCCAGCAGCCAATTTACGGGACAACAGCCCCAGCATTTT. Amino acid sequence: CASSQFTGQQPQHF.

As to this clone: The junction departs from germline at one end; a sequencing error may be responsible. The chain combines TRBV18 with TRBJ1-1, with no clear D. This CDR3 is built from 16 residues. Germline loops: CDR1 KGHSH, CDR2 LQKENI. Here the CDR3 reads CASSPPTARLNAEAFF. The CDR3, as DNA: TGTGCCAGCTCACCACCGACGGCCAGGTTGAACGCTGAAGCTTTCTTT.

The chain couples TRBV7-2 to TRBJ2-1; no clear D gene. The V and J ends lost 5 bases and 5 bases respectively, with 10 bases between them. The germline V gene encodes CDR1 SGHTA and CDR2 FQGNSA. The CDR3 loop spans 13 amino acids. Here the CDR3 reads CASSPLVDNEQFF. Written as DNA, the CDR3 is TGTGCCAGCAGCCCTCTAGTAGACAATGAGCAGTTCTTC.

The chain links TRBV30 to TRBJ1-6; unclear D gene. The CDR3 totals 14 residues. V lost 4 bases to trimming and J lost 8 bases, with 15 bases between them. Germline V lookup: CDR1 GTSNPN, CDR2 SVGIG (reference sequence). In DNA, the CDR3 is TGTGCCTGGACCCGTCGTTCGGTTGATTCACCCCTCCACTTT. It translates to CAWTRRSVDSPLHF.

This clone has just one count. The chain employs TRBV5-6 and TRBJ2-1, with TRBD2 identical over 9 bases. The CDR3 runs to 16 residues. Germline CDR1 reads SGHDT; CDR2 reads YYEEEE. V was pared by 4 bases and J by 8 bases, with 13 bases of the junction left unmatched. The CDR3 DNA sequence: TGTGCCAGCAGCCCAATCAGTAGCGGGAGTCCCCATGAGCAGTTCTTC. The encoded protein is CASSPISSGSPHEQFF.

The chain recombines TRBV6-5 with TRBJ1-1; a weak D match, TRBD1 (5 bases). The germline CDR1 and CDR2 sequences are MNHEY and SVGAGI. V dropped 4 bases and J dropped 3 bases, with 9 bases sitting between them. CDR3 length: 13 residues. CDR3 sequence (DNA): TGTGCCAGCAGTTTAACCAGGGACACTGAAGCTTTCTTT. This translates into CASSLTRDTEAFF.

The chain couples TRBV19 to TRBJ2-7; D ambiguous. The CDR3 covers 14 residues. V lost 5 bases and J 0 bases, leaving 11 bases between the germline ends. Germline CDR1 and CDR2: LNHDA and SQIVND (reference sequence). The CDR3 sequence is CASSHTGNSYEQYF. Here the CDR3 DNA reads TGTGCCAGTAGTCATACTGGTAACTCCTACGAGCAGTACTTC.

The V gene is TRBV2, the J gene TRBJ2-1; 10 nucleotides align to TRBD2. J lost 2 bases, V lost 6 bases, and 4 bases had no gene match. The germline V gene encodes CDR1 SNHLY and CDR2 FYNNEI. This CDR3 is 15 amino acids long. In DNA form, the CDR3 reads TGTGCCAGCAGAAAGAGCGGGAGGGCCTACAATGAGCAGTTCTTC. The encoded protein is CASRKSGRAYNEQFF.

This clone showed up just once. The rearrangement uses TRBV28 and TRBJ1-1; D not certain. Between the trimmed V and J ends, which lost 10 bases and 5 bases, there was a span of 20 bases. Germline V CDR1 and CDR2: MDHEN, SYDVKM. CDR3 length: 14 amino acids. The CDR3 here is CATWEATPNTEAFF. The CDR3, as DNA: TGTGCCACCTGGGAGGCGACCCCCAATACTGAAGCTTTCTTT.

Details on this clone: The sample contains more than one DNA sequence encoding this CDR3. V gene TRBV6-5 combines with J gene TRBJ1-5; D is uncertain. Per germline, CDR1 MNHEY and CDR2 SVGAGI. This CDR3 region has 16 residues. V was clipped by 0 bases and J by 0 bases, with 9 bases between them. The CDR3 is CASSYSSRYSNQPQHF. CDR3 DNA sequence: TGTGCCAGCAGTTACTCCTCGCGTTATAGCAATCAGCCCCAGCATTTT.

V and J are TRBV4-1 and TRBJ1-3; 8 nucleotides match TRBD1. The germline V gene has CDR1 MGHRA and CDR2 YSYEKL. With V trimmed by 2 bases and J by 0 bases, 6 bases remained unmatched. There are 17 residues in the CDR3. The CDR3: CASSQFRTGLSGNTIYF. CDR3 coding DNA: TGCGCCAGCAGCCAATTTCGGACAGGGCTCTCTGGAAACACCATATATTTT.

V gene TRBV6-1 combines with J gene TRBJ2-1, with 11 nucleotides matching TRBD2. Per germline, CDR1 MNHNS and CDR2 SASEGT. The CDR3 length is 18 residues. Losses at the gene ends were 2 bases for V and 3 bases for J; bases not matched to a gene: 9. CDR3 region: CASSETGTSGRIYNEQFF. The CDR3 DNA follows: TGTGCCAGCAGTGAAACCGGAACTAGCGGGAGAATCTACAATGAGCAGTTCTTC.

The J gene is TRBJ2-7, the V gene TRBV2; 10 nucleotides line up with TRBD2. The CDR3 has 14 residues. The germline CDR1 and CDR2 sequences are SNHLY and FYNNEI. V trimming: 7 bases; J trimming: 3 bases; junction bases outside the gene matches: 6. The CDR3 coding sequence is TGTGCCAGCAAGCTAAGGACTAGCGGCTACGAGCAGTACTTC. Its translation: CASKLRTSGYEQYF.

This clone was counted a few times. The chain couples TRBV18 to TRBJ1-1; tentatively, D is TRBD1 (6 bases). Germline V gene lookup returns CDR1 KGHSH and CDR2 LQKENI. The CDR3 contains 15 residues. V dropped 1 base and J dropped 1 base, with 10 bases sitting between them. CDR3 sequence reads: CASSPQAGANTEAFF. CDR3 DNA: TGTGCCAGCTCACCACAAGCAGGGGCGAACACTGAAGCTTTCTTT.

V gene TRBV18 combines with J gene TRBJ1-2, with TRBD1 matching over 7 bases. V gave up 3 bases and J gave up 6 bases; unmatched junction bases: 4. Germline V gene sequence: CDR1 KGHSH, CDR2 LQKENI. The CDR3 has 13 residues. Here the CDR3 reads CASSPTGTNGYTF. In nucleotides, the CDR3 is TGTGCCAGCTCACCGACAGGGACCAATGGCTACACCTTC.

The genes are TRBV5-1 and TRBJ2-3; 8 nucleotides line up with TRBD1. The CDR3 totals 12 residues. V trimming: 8 bases; J trimming: 4 bases; junction bases outside the gene matches: 3. CDR1 is SGHRS, CDR2 YFSETQ, per germline. The CDR3 sequence is CASGQGPDTQYF. The CDR3 DNA follows: TGCGCCAGTGGACAGGGTCCAGATACGCAGTATTTT.

This clone was picked up one time. The chain employs TRBV11-2 and TRBJ1-1, with TRBD1 matching over 9 bases. Unmatched junction bases numbered 11, after V lost 6 bases and J lost 6 bases. Per germline, CDR1 SGHAT and CDR2 FQNNGV. CDR3 size: 15 residues. CDR3 coding DNA: TGTGCCAGCAGTCTCCGGGACAGGGTAATACCTGAAGCTTTCTTT. Translation: CASSLRDRVIPEAFF.

The chain employs TRBV2 and TRBJ2-7; D is perhaps TRBD2 (6 bases). Trimming took off 7 bases at V and 5 bases at J, with 18 bases between the two ends. Germline CDR1 and CDR2: SNHLY and FYNNEI. CDR3 size: 14 residues. CDR3 sequence: CASTEGTGAHEQYF. The CDR3 coding sequence is TGTGCCAGCACCGAAGGGACTGGAGCGCACGAGCAGTACTTC.

This sequence joins TRBV11-2 and TRBJ2-7; D uncertain. Trimming cost V 5 bases and J 3 bases, with 17 bases left between them. Germline CDR1 is SGHAT and CDR2 is FQNNGV. This CDR3 comprises 15 residues. The CDR3 DNA reads as TGTGCCAGCAGCCCCCACCCTCTAGGATTCTACGAGCAGTACTTC. Its translation: CASSPHPLGFYEQYF.

The chain uses TRBV29-1 and TRBJ1-2; a weak D match, TRBD1 (5 bases). Germline CDR1 reads SQVTM; CDR2 reads ANQGSEA. The CDR3 contains 13 residues. V lost 3 bases and J 5 bases, leaving 13 bases between the germline ends. In DNA form, the CDR3 reads TGCAGCGTTGAGGGAGGGGTAAAGTATGGCTACACCTTC. Amino acid sequence: CSVEGGVKYGYTF.

The rearrangement links TRBV7-6 to TRBJ2-1, with D maybe TRBD1 (5 bases). This CDR3 contains 16 residues. With 3 bases removed from V and 0 bases from J, the gap between germline ends came to 12 bases. Per germline, CDR1 SGHVS and CDR2 FNYEAQ. The CDR3 bases are TGTGCCAGCAGCTTTTGGGGCGAGAGCTCCTACAATGAGCAGTTCTTC. It is translated as CASSFWGESSYNEQFF.

The rearrangement joins TRBV6-1 to TRBJ2-3; 8 bases line up with TRBD1. The germline CDR1 and CDR2 sequences are MNHNS and SASEGT. V was pared by 6 bases and J by 5 bases, with 4 bases of the junction left unmatched. The CDR3 consists of 13 residues. CDR3 sequence reads: CASRWTGRDTQYF. As DNA, the CDR3 is TGTGCCAGCAGATGGACAGGGAGAGATACGCAGTATTTT.